This T cell receptor (beta chain) was obtained from a study of blood T cell repertoires in COVID-19. For the study at large: The United States, Italy and Spain provided the acute and convalescent COVID-19 samples. T cells, B-cell-depleted T cells, or PBMCs provided the cDNA or gDNA that served as material.

Germline V gene sequence: CDR1 WNHNN, CDR2 SYGVQD (reference sequence). The CDR3 is 13 residues long. V was trimmed by 2 bases and J by 6 bases, leaving 7 bases between them. Per the original data handling: Quantification of nucleated cells was approximated via reference gene primer amplification. This table comes from immunoSEQ multiplex PCR, and its TCRdb copy is limited to in-frame clones, with some not included. V and J calls and clone size come straight from that table; D and trimming were deduced from the DNA. The data show about 51,000 clones, about four fifths seen once. The chain has TRBV10-1 and TRBJ2-2, with a possible D match to TRBD2 (5 bases). This TCR was sampled from a man between 50 and 59 years old with acute or convalescent COVID-19. Sequenced input: peripheral blood. The CDR3 protein is CASSERGAGELFF. CDR3 bases: TGCGCCAGCAGTGAGCGGGGAGCCGGGGAGCTGTTTTTT.